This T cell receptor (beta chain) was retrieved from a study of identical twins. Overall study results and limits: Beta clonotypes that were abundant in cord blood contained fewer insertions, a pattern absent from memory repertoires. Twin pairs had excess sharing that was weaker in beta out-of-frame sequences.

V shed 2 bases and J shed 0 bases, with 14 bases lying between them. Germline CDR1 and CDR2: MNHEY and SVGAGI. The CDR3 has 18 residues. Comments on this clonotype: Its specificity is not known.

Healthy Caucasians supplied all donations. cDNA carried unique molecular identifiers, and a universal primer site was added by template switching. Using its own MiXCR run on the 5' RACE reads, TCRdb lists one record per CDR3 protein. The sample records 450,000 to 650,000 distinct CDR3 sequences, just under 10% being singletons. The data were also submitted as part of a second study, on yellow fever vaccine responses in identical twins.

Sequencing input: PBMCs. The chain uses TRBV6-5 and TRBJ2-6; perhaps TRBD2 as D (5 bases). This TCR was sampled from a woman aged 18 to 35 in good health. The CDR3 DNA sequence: TGTGCCAGCAGTTACAGGGTAGAGGGAAGCTCTGGGGCCAACGTCCTGACTTTC. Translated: CASSYRVEGSSGANVLTF.